Presented here are 23 T cell receptor beta chains from one specimen sequenced in a study of blood T cells in healthy people across ages. Next came a second PCR, run for about 7 to 12 cycles, which used a sample-barcoded 5' primer along with a J-beta primer mix. TCRdb ran MiXCR on the 5' RACE reads and lists one entry per CDR3 protein. The table lists over 300,000 distinct CDR3 sequences, 50% to 60% of them singletons. Material for sequencing was blood. Every receptor here comes from a man between 60 and 75 years old in good health.

The rearrangement joins TRBV7-9 to TRBJ2-7; TRBD1 is a possible D gene (5 bases). V lost 7 bases and J 3 bases, leaving 13 bases between the germline ends. CDR3 size: 13 residues. Germline V lookup: CDR1 SEHNR, CDR2 FQNEAQ (reference sequence). The CDR3 reads CASTKTEYYEQYF. In DNA form, the CDR3 reads TGTGCCAGCACCAAGACAGAGTACTACGAGCAGTACTTC. The full variable domain, rest sourced from reference TRBV7-9 and TRBJ2-7, is DTGVSQNPRHKITKRGQNVTFRCDPISEHNRLYWYRQTLGQGPEFLTYFQNEAQLEKSRLLSDRFSAERPKGSFSTLEIQRTEQGDSAMYLCASTKTEYYEQYFGPGTRLTVT.

V usage is TRBV2 and J usage is TRBJ2-1, with D unclear. The CDR3 totals 15 residues. Germline CDR1 SNHLY, CDR2 FYNNEI. The V and J ends lost 2 bases and 0 bases respectively, with 8 bases between them. CDR3 sequence reads: CASSERRSSYNEQFF. In nucleotides, the CDR3 is TGTGCCAGCAGTGAACGTAGAAGCTCCTACAATGAGCAGTTCTTC.

This clonotype was observed a handful of times. The J gene is TRBJ1-6, the V gene TRBV7-9; D is possibly TRBD1 (6 bases). The germline V gene encodes CDR1 SEHNR and CDR2 FQNEAQ (reference sequence). Trimming stripped 1 base from V and 16 bases from J, with 8 bases between. The CDR3 loop spans 11 amino acids. The CDR3 is CASSLGQGLHF. DNA for the CDR3: TGTGCCAGCAGCTTAGGCCAGGGGCTCCACTTT.

There are a few counts of this clonotype. The chain combines TRBV3-1 with TRBJ2-3, with D unresolved. The V gene's germline CDR1 is LGHDT and CDR2 YNNKEL (reference sequence). The V end lost 8 bases, the J end lost 2 bases, and 8 bases lay between the germline ends. CDR3 size: 12 residues. The CDR3 DNA sequence: TGTGCCAGCGCCGACTCCACAGATACGCAGTATTTT. It is translated as CASADSTDTQYF.

Many counts were recorded for this clonotype. The chain combines TRBV6-6 with TRBJ2-1; TRBD2 aligns across 9 bases. Losses at the gene ends were 6 bases for V and 6 bases for J; bases not matched to a gene: 12. The CDR3 length is 16 residues. Germline-derived CDR1 and CDR2 are MNHNY and SVGAGI (reference sequence). For the CDR3, the DNA is TGTGCCAGCAGCCCGACTAGCGGACACGGGGTCAATGAGCAGTTCTTC. Translated, it gives CASSPTSGHGVNEQFF.

V and J are TRBV20-1 and TRBJ1-2; TRBD1 agrees at 7 bases. The junction had 5 bases not matched to a gene; V was cut back by 6 bases and J by 7 bases. This CDR3 is built from 11 residues. Germline V gene sequence: CDR1 DFQATT, CDR2 SNEGSKA (reference sequence). CDR3 amino acids: CSALRGGGYTF. The CDR3 bases are TGCAGTGCGCTCAGGGGGGGTGGCTACACCTTC.

This clonotype was counted ten times or more. This may be a read error, as it is one base from a much larger clone. The CDR3 protein is CASSFTGGGYNEQYF. The DNA of the CDR3 is TGCGCCAGCAGCTTCACGGGCGGGGGCTACAATGAGCAGTACTTC. This sequence joins TRBV5-1 and TRBJ2-5, with D perhaps TRBD2 (7 bases). This CDR3 contains 15 residues. Trimming shortened V by 2 bases and J by 11 bases, and 22 bases separated the two germline ends. Germline CDR1 reads SGHRS; CDR2 reads YFSETQ.

The J gene is TRBJ2-7, the V gene TRBV19; 9 bases fit TRBD1. TRBJ2-5 explains the end of the DNA better; the J call may be wrong. The germline gives CDR1 LNHDA, CDR2 SQIVND (reference sequence). This CDR3 is 12 amino acids long. Here the CDR3 DNA reads TGTGCCTCCGGACAGGGGTGGGAGACCCAGTACTTC. This gives the protein CASGQGWETQYF.

This clonotype was detected a few times. This chain links TRBV6-2 or TRBV6-3 with TRBJ2-4; D gene ambiguous. Germline CDR1 reads MNHEY; CDR2 reads SVGEGT. CDR3 length equals 13 residues. V gave up 4 bases and J gave up 6 bases, with 10 bases separating them. The CDR3 protein is CASSSGLGNIQYF. CDR3 in DNA: TGTGCCAGCAGTTCCGGGCTAGGAAACATTCAGTACTTC.

The chain has TRBV7-2 and TRBJ2-5, with 10 bases fitting TRBD1. Trimming cost V 2 bases and J 12 bases; bases outside gene matches: 12. The CDR3 totals 15 residues. Germline-derived CDR1 and CDR2 are SGHTA and FQGNSA. The CDR3 sequence is CASSLTRTGGPLEYF. The DNA for the CDR3 is TGTGCCAGCAGCTTAACAAGGACAGGGGGTCCCTTGGAGTACTTC.

The chain combines TRBV6-1 with TRBJ2-3; D is perhaps TRBD1 (6 bases). The germline gives CDR1 MNHNS, CDR2 SASEGT. V lost 3 bases and J 2 bases, leaving 9 bases between the germline ends. The length of the CDR3 is 14 residues. The CDR3 DNA sequence: TGTGCCAGCAGTGATGGACAGTACACAGATACGCAGTATTTT. Its translation: CASSDGQYTDTQYF.

The chain is built from TRBV6-4 and TRBJ2-7; D is perhaps TRBD2 (7 bases). This CDR3 is 14 amino acids long. The germline V gene has CDR1 MRHNA and CDR2 SNTAGT. V lost 5 bases and J lost 4, with 15 bases in between. The chain's CDR3 is CASSKQGGGYEQYF. As DNA, the CDR3 is TGTGCCAGCAGTAAACAGGGAGGGGGGTACGAGCAGTACTTC.

In this sample, this clonotype turned up once. Sequence at one end of the junction differs from germline and may be a read error. The CDR3 sequence is CASSQSVSYEQYF. The CDR3 DNA sequence: TGTGCTAGCAGTCAGTCGGTCTCCTACGAGCAGTACTTC. This chain uses TRBV7-7 with TRBJ2-7; no clear D gene. The CDR3 contains 13 residues. Germline lookup yields CDR1 SSHAT and CDR2 FNYEAQ (reference sequence). The complete variable domain, with remaining parts taken from reference TRBV7-7 and TRBJ2-7, reads GAGVSQSPRYKVTKRGQDVTLRCDPISSHATLYWYQQALGQGPEFLTYFNYEAQPDKSGLPSDRFSAERPEGSISTLTIQRTEQRDSAMYRCASSQSVSYEQYFGPGTRLTVT.

J is TRBJ2-7 and V is TRBV3-1; perhaps TRBD2 as D (6 bases). V shed 3 bases and J shed 3 bases, with 15 bases lying between them. The CDR3 has 15 amino acids. Germline V gives CDR1 LGHDT, CDR2 YNNKEL (reference sequence). CDR3 region: CASSHSTGGIYEQYF. As DNA, the CDR3 is TGTGCCAGCAGCCATTCGACCGGAGGGATCTACGAGCAGTACTTC.

CDR3 coding DNA: TGTGCCAGCAGTTTAGCCGCTACAGGACTTGAAGCTTTCTTT. Translated: CASSLAATGLEAFF. The rearrangement uses TRBV28 and TRBJ1-1; perhaps TRBD1 as D (5 bases). The CDR3 is 14 amino acids. Germline V gene sequence: CDR1 MDHEN, CDR2 SYDVKM. Trimming removed 2 bases from V and 7 bases from J, with 14 bases in between.

This clonotype was seen only once. This may be a read error: a much more frequent sequence differs by one nucleotide. J is TRBJ2-5 and V is TRBV3-1; D uncertain. This CDR3 has 14 amino acids. CDR1 and CDR2 (germline): LGHDT, YNNKEL (reference sequence). The CDR3 sequence is CAGSQGHLYDEQYF. In DNA form, the CDR3 reads TGTGCCGGCAGCCAAGGGCACCTCTACGATGAGCAGTACTTC.

In this sample, this clonotype turned up a few times. The CDR3 is CASSESGGFDEQYF. DNA for the CDR3: TGTGCCAGCAGTGAAAGCGGGGGGTTCGACGAGCAGTACTTC. This chain links TRBV2 with TRBJ2-7, with TRBD2 identical over 9 bases. CDR1 and CDR2 from the germline V gene are SNHLY and FYNNEI. V gave up 2 bases and J gave up 5 bases; unmatched junction bases: 4. The CDR3 is 14 residues long.

This rearrangement joins TRBV5-5 to TRBJ2-5, with D possibly called TRBD1 or TRBD2 (6 bases each). CDR1 and CDR2 (germline): SGHKS, YYEKEE (reference sequence). The CDR3 is 14 amino acids. V lost 6 bases and J 2 bases, leaving 14 bases between the germline ends. The chain's CDR3 is CASNHGGSQETQYF. CDR3 sequence (DNA): TGTGCCAGCAACCACGGGGGCAGTCAAGAGACCCAGTACTTC.

The chain has TRBV14 and TRBJ2-5; D call uncertain. The CDR3 contains 12 residues. V was cut by 4 bases and J by 9 bases, with 12 bases left in between. In germline, CDR1 is SGHDN, CDR2 FVKESK. The CDR3 sequence: CASSPSTYAQYF. DNA for the CDR3: TGTGCCAGCAGCCCCTCGACCTACGCCCAGTACTTC. Together with reference TRBV14 and TRBJ2-5, the CDR3 gives the full variable domain: EAGVTQFPSHSVIEKGQTVTLRCDPISGHDNLYWYRRVMGKEIKFLLHFVKESKQDESGMPNNRFLAERTGGTYSTLKVQPAELEDSGVYFCASSPSTYAQYFGPGTRLLVL.

This clonotype showed up just a few times. The chain combines TRBV29-1 with TRBJ2-7, with D unclear. CDR1 and CDR2 from the germline V gene are SQVTM and ANQGSEA. Trimming cost V 5 bases and J 1 base, with 6 bases left between them. This CDR3 region has 11 residues. The CDR3 protein is CSVSQSYEQYF. Written as DNA, the CDR3 is TGCAGCGTTTCCCAATCCTACGAGCAGTACTTC.

This clonotype was recorded a few times. This chain uses TRBV20-1 with TRBJ2-5; the match to TRBD2 covers 7 bases. V lost 2 bases to trimming and J lost 4 bases; unmatched junction nucleotides: 10. CDR1 is DFQATT and CDR2 is SNEGSKA in the germline V gene (reference sequence). CDR3 length: 15 amino acids. CDR3 in amino acids: CSARNNSGRGETQYF. The DNA for the CDR3 is TGCAGTGCTAGAAACAACTCGGGGAGGGGAGAGACCCAGTACTTC.

This clonotype turned up a few times. V and J are TRBV20-1 and TRBJ2-7; TRBD1 matches 7 bases. Germline loops: CDR1 DFQATT, CDR2 SNEGSKA (reference sequence). The CDR3 has 14 amino acids. With 7 bases clipped from V and 1 base from J, the junction kept 10 bases outside the gene matches. CDR3 sequence: CSVLGGRGSYEQYF. CDR3 DNA: TGCAGTGTCTTAGGGGGCAGGGGGTCCTACGAGCAGTACTTC.

This chain connects TRBV7-8 to TRBJ2-5; D is uncertain. Germline lookup yields CDR1 SGHVS and CDR2 FQNEAQ. With 5 bases removed from V and 5 bases from J, the gap between germline ends came to 12 bases. The CDR3 covers 13 residues. CDR3: CASSAGRRETQYF. The CDR3 DNA is TGTGCCAGCAGCGCCGGACGTCGGGAGACCCAGTACTTC.